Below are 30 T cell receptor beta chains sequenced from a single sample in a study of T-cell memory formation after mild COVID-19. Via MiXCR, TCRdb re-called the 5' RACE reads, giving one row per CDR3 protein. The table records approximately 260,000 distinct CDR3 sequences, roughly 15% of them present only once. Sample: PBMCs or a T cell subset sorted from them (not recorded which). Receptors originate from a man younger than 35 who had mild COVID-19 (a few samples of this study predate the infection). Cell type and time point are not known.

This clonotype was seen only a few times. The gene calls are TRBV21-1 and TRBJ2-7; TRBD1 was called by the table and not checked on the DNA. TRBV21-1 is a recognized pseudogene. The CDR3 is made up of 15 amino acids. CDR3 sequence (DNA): TGTGCCAGCAGCAACCTTTCTGACAGACTCTACGAGCAGTACTTC. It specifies CASSNLSDRLYEQYF.

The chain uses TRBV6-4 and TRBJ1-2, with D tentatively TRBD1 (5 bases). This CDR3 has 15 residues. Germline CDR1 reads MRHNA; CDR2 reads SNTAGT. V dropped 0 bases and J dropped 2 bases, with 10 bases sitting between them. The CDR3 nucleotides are TGTGCCAGCAGTGACTCGGACACCTCAAACTATGGCTACACCTTC. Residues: CASSDSDTSNYGYTF.

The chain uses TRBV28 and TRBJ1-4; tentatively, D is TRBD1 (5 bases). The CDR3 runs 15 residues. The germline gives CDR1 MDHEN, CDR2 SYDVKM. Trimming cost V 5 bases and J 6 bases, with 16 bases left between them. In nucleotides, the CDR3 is TGTGCCAGCAGTAGAGCAGGATGGGGGGATGAAAAACTGTTTTTT. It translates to CASSRAGWGDEKLFF.

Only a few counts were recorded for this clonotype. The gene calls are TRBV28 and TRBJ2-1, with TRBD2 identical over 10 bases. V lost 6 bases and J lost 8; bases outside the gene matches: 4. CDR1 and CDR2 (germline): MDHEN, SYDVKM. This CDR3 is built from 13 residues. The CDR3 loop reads CASRSGGAYEQFF. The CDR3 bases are TGTGCCAGCAGGAGCGGGGGGGCGTATGAGCAGTTCTTC.

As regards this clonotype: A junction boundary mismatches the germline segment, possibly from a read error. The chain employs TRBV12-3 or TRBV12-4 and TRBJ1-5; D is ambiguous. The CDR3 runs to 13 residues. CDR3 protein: CASSLSSYQPQHF. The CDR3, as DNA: TGTGCCAGCAGTTTATCTAGCTATCAGCCCCAGCATTTT.

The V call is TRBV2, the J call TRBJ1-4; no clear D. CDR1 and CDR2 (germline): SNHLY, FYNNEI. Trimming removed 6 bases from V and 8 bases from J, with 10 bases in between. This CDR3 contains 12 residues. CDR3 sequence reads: CASRGETEKLFF. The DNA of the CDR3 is TGTGCCAGCAGAGGAGAGACAGAAAAACTGTTTTTT.

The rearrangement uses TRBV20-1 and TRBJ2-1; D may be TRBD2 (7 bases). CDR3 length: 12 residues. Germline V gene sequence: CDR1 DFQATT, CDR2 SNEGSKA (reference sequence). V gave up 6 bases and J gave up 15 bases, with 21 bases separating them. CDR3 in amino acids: CSAPLTGGSTFF. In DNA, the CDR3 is TGCAGTGCCCCCCTTACGGGGGGCTCTACGTTCTTC.

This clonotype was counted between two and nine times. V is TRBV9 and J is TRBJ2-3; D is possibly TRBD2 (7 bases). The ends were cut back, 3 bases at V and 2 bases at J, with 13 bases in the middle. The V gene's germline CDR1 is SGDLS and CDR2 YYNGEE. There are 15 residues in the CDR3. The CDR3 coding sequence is TGTGCCAGCAGCGCCGGGGGGCCCCTCACAGATACGCAGTATTTT. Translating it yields CASSAGGPLTDTQYF.

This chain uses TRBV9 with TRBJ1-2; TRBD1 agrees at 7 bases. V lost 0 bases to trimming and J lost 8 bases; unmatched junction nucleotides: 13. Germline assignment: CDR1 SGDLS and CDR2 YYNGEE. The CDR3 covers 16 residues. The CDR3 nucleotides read TGTGCCAGCAGCGTAGCTGGGGGACAGCATAATGAGGGCTACACCTTC. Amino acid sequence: CASSVAGGQHNEGYTF.

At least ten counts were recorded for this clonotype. The CDR3 DNA reads as TGTGCCAGACCGTTCTACAGGGGACTTAGCAATCAGCCCCAGCATTTT. Translation gives CARPFYRGLSNQPQHF. This rearrangement joins TRBV6-5 to TRBJ1-5; 7 nucleotides line up with TRBD1. The CDR3 totals 16 residues. Trimming at V came to 9 bases and at J to 0 bases, leaving 11 bases not matched to a gene. Germline V gives CDR1 MNHEY, CDR2 SVGAGI.

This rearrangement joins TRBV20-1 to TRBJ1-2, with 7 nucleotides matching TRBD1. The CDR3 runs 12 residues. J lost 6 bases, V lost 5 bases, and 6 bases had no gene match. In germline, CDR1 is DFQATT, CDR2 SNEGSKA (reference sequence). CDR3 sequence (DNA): TGCAGTGCTTACAGGGGAGGCGATGGCTACACCTTC. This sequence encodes CSAYRGGDGYTF.

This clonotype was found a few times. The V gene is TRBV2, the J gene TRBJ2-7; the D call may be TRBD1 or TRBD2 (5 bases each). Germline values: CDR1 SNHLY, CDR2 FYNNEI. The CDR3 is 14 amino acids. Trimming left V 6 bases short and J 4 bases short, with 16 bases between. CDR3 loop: CASRRGTGWYEQYV. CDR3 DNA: TGTGCCAGCAGGAGAGGGACGGGCTGGTACGAGCAGTACGTC.

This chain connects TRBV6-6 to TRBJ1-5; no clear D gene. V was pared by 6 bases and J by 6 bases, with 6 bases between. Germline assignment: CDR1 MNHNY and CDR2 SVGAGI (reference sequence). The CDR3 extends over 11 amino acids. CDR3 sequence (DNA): TGTGCCAGCAGGTCGACTCAGCCCCAGCATTTT. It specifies CASRSTQPQHF.

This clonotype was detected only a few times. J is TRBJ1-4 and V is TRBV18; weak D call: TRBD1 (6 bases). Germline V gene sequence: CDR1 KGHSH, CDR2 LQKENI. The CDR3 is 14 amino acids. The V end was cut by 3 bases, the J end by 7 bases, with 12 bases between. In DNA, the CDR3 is TGTGCCAGCTCACCGGTCACAGGGTTTGAAAAACTGTTTTTT. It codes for CASSPVTGFEKLFF.

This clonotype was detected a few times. CDR3 bases: TGTGCCAGCAGCCAAGGAATAGGGGGCATTCAGTACTTC. Amino acid sequence: CASSQGIGGIQYF. V is TRBV3-1 and J is TRBJ2-4; TRBD1 is a possible D gene (6 bases). Germline CDR1 is LGHDT and CDR2 is YNNKEL (reference sequence). V shed 1 base and J shed 9 bases, with 10 bases lying between them. The CDR3 sequence is 13 residues long. The whole variable domain, filled in from reference TRBV3-1 and TRBJ2-4, reads DTAVSQTPKYLVTQMGNDKSIKCEQNLGHDTMYWYKQDSKKFLKIMFSYNNKELIINETVPNRFSPKSPDKAHLNLHINSLELGDSAVYFCASSQGIGGIQYFGAGTRLSVL.

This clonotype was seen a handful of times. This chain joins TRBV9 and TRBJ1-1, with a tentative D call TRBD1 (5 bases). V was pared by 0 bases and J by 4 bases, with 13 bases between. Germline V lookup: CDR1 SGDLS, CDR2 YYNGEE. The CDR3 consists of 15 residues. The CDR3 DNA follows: TGTGCCAGCAGCGTAGGGTATGGGGGAGGCACTGAAGCTTTCTTT. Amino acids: CASSVGYGGGTEAFF.

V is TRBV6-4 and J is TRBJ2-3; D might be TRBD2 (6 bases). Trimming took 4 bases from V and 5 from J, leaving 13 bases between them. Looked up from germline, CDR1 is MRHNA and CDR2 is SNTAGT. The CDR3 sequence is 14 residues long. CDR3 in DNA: TGTGCCAGCAGTGTTGGCGGGGAGCAAGATACGCAGTATTTT. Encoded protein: CASSVGGEQDTQYF.

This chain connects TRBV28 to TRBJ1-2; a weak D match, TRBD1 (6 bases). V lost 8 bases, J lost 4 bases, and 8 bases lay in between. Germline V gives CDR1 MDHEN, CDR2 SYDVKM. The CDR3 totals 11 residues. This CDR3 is CASYRAYGYTF. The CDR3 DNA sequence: TGTGCCAGCTACAGGGCCTATGGCTACACCTTC.

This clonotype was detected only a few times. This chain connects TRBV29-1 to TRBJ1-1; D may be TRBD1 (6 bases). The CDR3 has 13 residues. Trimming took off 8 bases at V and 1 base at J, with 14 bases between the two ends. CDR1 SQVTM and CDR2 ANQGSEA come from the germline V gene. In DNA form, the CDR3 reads TGCAGCACCCGGACAGACACGAACACTGAAGCTTTCTTT. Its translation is CSTRTDTNTEAFF.

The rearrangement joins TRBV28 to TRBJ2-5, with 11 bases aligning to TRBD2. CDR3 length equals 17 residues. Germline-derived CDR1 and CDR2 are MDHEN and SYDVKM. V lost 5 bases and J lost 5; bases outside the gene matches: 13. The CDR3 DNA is TGTGCCAGCAGTCCTCAAAAAACTAGCGGGGGAGGGGAGACCCAGTACTTC. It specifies CASSPQKTSGGGETQYF.

The CDR3 coding sequence is TGTGCCAGCAGTCGCCGGCATGAGCAGTTCTTC. Translated: CASSRRHEQFF. This chain connects TRBV5-6 to TRBJ2-1; D is unclear. CDR1 SGHDT and CDR2 YYEEEE come from the germline V gene. The ends were cut back, 5 bases at V and 8 bases at J, with 8 bases in the middle. This CDR3 is 11 amino acids long.

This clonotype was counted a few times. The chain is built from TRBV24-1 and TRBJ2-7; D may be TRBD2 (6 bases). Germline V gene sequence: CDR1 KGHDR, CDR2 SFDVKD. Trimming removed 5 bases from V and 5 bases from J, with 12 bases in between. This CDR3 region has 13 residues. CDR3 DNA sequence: TGTGCCACCAGTGGCCTTTGGAGGGACGAGCAGTACGTC. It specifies CATSGLWRDEQYV.

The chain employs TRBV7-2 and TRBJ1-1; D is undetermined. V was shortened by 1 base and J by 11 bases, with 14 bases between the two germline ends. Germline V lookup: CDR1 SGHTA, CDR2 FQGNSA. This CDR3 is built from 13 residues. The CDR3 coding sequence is TGTGCCAGCAGCTTAGGGTCTAAGGGTGGGGCTTTCTTT. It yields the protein CASSLGSKGGAFF.

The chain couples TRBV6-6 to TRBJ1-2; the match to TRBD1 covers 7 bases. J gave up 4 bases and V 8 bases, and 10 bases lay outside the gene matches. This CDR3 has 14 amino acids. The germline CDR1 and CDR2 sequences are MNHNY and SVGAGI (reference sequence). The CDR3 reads CASLDRDYSYGYTF. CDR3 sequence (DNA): TGTGCCAGCCTAGACAGGGATTATAGCTATGGCTACACCTTC.

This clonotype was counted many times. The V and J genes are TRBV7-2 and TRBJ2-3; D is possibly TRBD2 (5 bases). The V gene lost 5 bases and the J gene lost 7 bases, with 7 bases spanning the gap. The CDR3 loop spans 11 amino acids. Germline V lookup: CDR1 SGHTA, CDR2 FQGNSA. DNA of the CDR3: TGTGCCAGCAGCCGGAGGTATACGCAGTATTTT. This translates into CASSRRYTQYF.

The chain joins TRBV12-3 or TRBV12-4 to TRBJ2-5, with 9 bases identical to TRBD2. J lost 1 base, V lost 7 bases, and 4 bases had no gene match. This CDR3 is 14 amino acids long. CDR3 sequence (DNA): TGTGCCAGCACGTGGCGGGGGGGCCAAGAGACCCAGTACTTC. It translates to CASTWRGGQETQYF.

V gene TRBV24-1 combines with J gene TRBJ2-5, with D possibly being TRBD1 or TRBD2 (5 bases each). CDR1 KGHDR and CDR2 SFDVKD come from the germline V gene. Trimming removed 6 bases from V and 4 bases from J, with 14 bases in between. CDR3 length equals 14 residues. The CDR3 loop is CATSKEDGTETQYF. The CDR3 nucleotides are TGTGCCACCAGTAAGGAAGACGGGACAGAGACCCAGTACTTC.

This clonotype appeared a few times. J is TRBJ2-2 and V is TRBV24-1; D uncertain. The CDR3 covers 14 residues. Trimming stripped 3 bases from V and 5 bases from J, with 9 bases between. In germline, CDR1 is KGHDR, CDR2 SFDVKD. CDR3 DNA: TGTGCCACCAGTGATATTTTGGGAACCGGGGAGCTGTTTTTT. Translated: CATSDILGTGELFF.

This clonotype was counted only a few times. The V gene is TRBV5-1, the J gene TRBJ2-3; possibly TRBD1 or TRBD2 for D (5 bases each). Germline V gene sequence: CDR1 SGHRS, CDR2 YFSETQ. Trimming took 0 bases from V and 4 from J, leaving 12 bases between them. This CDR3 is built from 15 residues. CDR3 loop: CASSLVGVWADTQYF. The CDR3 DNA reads TGCGCCAGCAGCTTGGTGGGGGTTTGGGCAGATACGCAGTATTTT.

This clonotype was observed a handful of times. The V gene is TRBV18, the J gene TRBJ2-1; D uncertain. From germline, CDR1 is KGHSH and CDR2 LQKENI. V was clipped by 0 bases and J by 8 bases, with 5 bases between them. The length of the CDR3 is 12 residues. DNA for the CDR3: TGTGCCAGCTCACCACCGGCGGATGAGCAGTTCTTC. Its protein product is CASSPPADEQFF.